The T cell receptor (beta chain) described here comes from a study of blood T cells in healthy people across ages. Together with a sample-barcoded 5' primer, a J-beta primer mix was included in a second PCR lasting about 7 to 12 cycles. MiXCR was run by TCRdb on the 5' RACE reads, yielding one entry per CDR3 protein. Of about 1.4 million distinct CDR3 sequences listed, 55% to 75% are singletons. V lost 2 bases and J lost 5; bases outside the gene matches: 5. The CDR3 has 17 residues. CDR1 is MGHRA and CDR2 is YSYEKL in the germline V gene. This clonotype was seen only once. This chain connects TRBV4-1 to TRBJ2-2; 13 bases agree with TRBD2. This TCR came from a man aged 18 to 35 in good health. What was sequenced was blood. CDR3 in DNA: TGCGCCAGCAGCCAACTTGGGACTAGCGGGGTGACCGGGGAGCTGTTTTTT. Translation: CASSQLGTSGVTGELFF.